A single sample gave rise to the 3 T cell receptor beta chains below, sequenced in a study of monozygotic twins with inflammatory bowel disease. TCRdb reprocessed the 5' RACE reads and stores each CDR3 protein as one record, lacking DNA. Recorded here are about 380,000 distinct CDR3 sequences; the top ten clones represent 2.6%. Material for sequencing was blood. These TCRs come from a human donor with ulcerative colitis or Crohn's disease, or a healthy co-twin of an affected twin (not recorded which).

This chain uses TRBV15 with TRBJ2-7; absent DNA, TCRdb's TRBD1 call cannot be checked. In germline, CDR1 is LNHNV, CDR2 YYDKDF (reference sequence). The CDR3 has 16 residues. This CDR3 is CATSMLEGQPSYEQYF.

The chain carries TRBV20-1 and TRBJ2-1; the D call from TCRdb, TRBD2, cannot be confirmed without DNA. This CDR3 region has 16 residues. CDR1 and CDR2 from the germline V gene are DFQATT and SNEGSKA (reference sequence). CDR3 sequence reads: CSAIGVSGDSYNEQFF.

The chain carries TRBV6-2 or TRBV6-3 and TRBJ1-2; TCRdb reports TRBD1, a call that lacks DNA to check it against. The CDR3 has 13 amino acids. The germline V gene encodes CDR1 MNHEY and CDR2 SVGEGT. The CDR3 here is CASSYPGQYGYTF.